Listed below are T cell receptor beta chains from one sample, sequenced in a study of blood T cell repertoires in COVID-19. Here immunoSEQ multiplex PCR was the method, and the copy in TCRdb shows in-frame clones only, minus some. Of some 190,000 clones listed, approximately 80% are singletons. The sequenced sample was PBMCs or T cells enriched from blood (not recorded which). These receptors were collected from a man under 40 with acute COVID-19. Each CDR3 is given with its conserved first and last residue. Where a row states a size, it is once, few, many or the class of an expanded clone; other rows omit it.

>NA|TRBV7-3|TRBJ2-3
CASSLPPSTQYF
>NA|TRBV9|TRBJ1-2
CASSVGEGWGDYGYTF
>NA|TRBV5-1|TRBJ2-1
CASSLVLAGSYNEQFF
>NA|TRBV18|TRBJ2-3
CASSPGTGGRTDTQYF
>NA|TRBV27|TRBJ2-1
CASLRLYGTGEFDEQFF
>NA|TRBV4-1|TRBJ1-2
CASSQLPGQGGYTF
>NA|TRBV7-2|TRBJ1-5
CASSPRQGGRQPQHF
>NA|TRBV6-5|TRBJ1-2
CASKGDTNYGYTF
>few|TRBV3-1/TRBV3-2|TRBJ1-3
CASSQEEAVSGNTIYF
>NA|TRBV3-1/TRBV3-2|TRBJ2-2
CASSHGGTGELFF
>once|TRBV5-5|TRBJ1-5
CASSFSHRDRVLGQPQHF
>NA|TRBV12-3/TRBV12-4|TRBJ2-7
CASSFSADEQYF
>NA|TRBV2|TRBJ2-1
CASSEARGAYNEQFF
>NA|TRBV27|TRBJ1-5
CASSLLSRGDQPQHF
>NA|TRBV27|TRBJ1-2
CASNNDRGTGGYTF
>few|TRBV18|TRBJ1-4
CASSQLQKGGEKLFF